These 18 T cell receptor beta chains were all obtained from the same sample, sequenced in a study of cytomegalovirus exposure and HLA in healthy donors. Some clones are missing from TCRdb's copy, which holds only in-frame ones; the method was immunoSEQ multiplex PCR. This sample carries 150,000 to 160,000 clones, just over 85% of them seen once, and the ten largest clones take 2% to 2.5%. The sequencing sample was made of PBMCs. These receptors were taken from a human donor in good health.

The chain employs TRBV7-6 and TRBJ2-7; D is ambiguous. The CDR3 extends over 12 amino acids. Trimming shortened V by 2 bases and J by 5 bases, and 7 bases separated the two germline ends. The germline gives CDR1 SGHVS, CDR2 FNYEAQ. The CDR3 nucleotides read TGTGCCAGCAGCTTACAGGCCAACGAGCAGTACTTC. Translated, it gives CASSLQANEQYF. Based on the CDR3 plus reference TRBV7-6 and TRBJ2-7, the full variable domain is GAGVSQSPRYKVTKRGQDVALRCDPISGHVSLYWYRQALGQGPEFLTYFNYEAQQDKSGLPNDRFSAERPEGSISTLTIQRTEQRDSAMYRCASSLQANEQYFGPGTRLTVT.

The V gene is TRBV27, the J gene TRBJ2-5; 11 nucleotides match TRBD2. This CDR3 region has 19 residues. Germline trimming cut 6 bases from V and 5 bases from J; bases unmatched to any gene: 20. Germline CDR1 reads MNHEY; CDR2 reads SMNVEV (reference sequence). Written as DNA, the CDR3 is TGTGCCAGCAGGATGCGGTCAGTAATCACTAGCGGGAGACGGGAGACCCAGTACTTC. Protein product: CASRMRSVITSGRRETQYF.

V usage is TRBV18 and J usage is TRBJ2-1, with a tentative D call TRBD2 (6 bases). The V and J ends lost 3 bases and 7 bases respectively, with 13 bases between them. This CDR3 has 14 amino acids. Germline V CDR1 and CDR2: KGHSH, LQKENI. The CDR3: CASSPGGPGNEQFF. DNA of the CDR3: TGTGCCAGCTCACCCGGAGGGCCTGGAAATGAGCAGTTCTTC.

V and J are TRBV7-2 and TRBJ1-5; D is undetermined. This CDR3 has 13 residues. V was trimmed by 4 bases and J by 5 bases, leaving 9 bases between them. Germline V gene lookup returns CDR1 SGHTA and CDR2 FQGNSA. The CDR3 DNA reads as TGTGCCAGCAGCTATTCCGGTTATCAGCCCCAGCATTTT. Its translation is CASSYSGYQPQHF.

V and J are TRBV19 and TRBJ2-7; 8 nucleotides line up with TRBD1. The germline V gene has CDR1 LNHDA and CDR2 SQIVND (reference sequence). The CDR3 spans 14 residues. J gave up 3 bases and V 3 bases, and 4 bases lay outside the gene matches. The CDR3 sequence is CASSIRTGFYEQYF. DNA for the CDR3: TGTGCCAGTAGTATCCGGACAGGGTTCTACGAGCAGTACTTC.

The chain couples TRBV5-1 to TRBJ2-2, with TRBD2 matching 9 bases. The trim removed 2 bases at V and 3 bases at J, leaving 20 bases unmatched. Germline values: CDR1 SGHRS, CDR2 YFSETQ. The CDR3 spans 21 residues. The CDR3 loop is CASSFQPVDLAGVSYTGELFF. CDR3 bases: TGCGCCAGCAGCTTCCAACCGGTGGACTTAGCGGGGGTCAGTTACACCGGGGAGCTGTTTTTT.

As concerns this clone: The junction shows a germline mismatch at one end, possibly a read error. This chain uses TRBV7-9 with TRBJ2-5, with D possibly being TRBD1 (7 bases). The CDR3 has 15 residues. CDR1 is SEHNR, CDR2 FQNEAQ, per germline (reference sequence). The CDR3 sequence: CASSFKQGTSEIQYF. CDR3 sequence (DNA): TGTGCCAGCAGCTTCAAACAGGGGACTTCGGAGATCCAGTACTTC.

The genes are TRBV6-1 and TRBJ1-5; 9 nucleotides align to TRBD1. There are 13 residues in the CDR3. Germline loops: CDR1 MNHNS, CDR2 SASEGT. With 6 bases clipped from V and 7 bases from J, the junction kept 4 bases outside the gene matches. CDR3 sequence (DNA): TGTGCCAGCAGGGACAGGGGCAGCCAGCCCCAGCATTTT. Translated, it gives CASRDRGSQPQHF.

The CDR3 DNA reads as TGTGCCAGTAGTCCGGGACTCCTCTACGAGCAGTACTTC. Its translation is CASSPGLLYEQYF. J is TRBJ2-7 and V is TRBV19, with D possibly TRBD2 on 6 matching bases. Trimming took off 5 bases at V and 3 bases at J, with 11 bases between the two ends. Germline CDR1 LNHDA, CDR2 SQIVND (reference sequence). CDR3 length: 13 residues.

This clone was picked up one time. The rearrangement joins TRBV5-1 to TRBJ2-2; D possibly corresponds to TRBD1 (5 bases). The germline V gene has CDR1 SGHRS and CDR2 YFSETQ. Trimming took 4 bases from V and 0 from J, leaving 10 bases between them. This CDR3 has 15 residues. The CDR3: CASSPGHANTGELFF. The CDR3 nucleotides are TGCGCCAGCAGCCCTGGACACGCGAACACCGGGGAGCTGTTTTTT.

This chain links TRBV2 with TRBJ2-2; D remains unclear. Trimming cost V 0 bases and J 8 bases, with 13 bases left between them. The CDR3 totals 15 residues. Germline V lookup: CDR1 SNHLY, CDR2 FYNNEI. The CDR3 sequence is CASSEASPPQGELFF. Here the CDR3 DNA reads TGTGCCAGCAGTGAAGCTAGCCCCCCTCAGGGGGAGCTGTTTTTT.

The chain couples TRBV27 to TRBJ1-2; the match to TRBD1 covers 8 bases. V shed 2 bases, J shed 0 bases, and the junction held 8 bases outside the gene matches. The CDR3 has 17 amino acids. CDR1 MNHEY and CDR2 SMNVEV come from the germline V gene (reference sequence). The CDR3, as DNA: TGTGCCAGCAGTTTAGCGACAGGGGCCCTTTCTAACTATGGCTACACCTTC. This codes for CASSLATGALSNYGYTF.

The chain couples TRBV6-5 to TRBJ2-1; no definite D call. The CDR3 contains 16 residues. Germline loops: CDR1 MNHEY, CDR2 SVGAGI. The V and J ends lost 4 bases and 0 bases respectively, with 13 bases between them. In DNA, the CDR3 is TGTGCCAGCAGTTCGTTGGTCACCAGCTCCTACAATGAGCAGTTCTTC. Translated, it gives CASSSLVTSSYNEQFF.

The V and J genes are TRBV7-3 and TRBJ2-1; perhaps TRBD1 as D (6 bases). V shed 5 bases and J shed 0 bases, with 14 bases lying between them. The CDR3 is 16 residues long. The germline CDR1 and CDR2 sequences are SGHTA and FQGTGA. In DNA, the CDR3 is TGTGCCAGCAGCCCCCTCGGGACAAGCTCCTACAATGAGCAGTTCTTC. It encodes CASSPLGTSSYNEQFF.

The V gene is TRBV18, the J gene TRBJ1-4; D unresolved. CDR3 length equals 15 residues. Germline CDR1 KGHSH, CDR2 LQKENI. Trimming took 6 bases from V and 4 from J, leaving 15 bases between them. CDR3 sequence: CASSTDKTVNEKLFF. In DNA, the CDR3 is TGTGCCAGCTCGACCGACAAGACCGTTAATGAAAAACTGTTTTTT.

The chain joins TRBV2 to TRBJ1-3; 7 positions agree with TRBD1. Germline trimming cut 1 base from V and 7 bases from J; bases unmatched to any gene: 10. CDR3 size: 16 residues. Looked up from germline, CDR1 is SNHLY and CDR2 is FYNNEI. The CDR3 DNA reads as TGTGCCAGCAGTGAAGTGGGCGTCGGGACAGCTAACACCATATATTTT. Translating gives CASSEVGVGTANTIYF.

The CDR3 nucleotides read TGTGCCAGCATCCTAGGTCTGGCTAATGAGCAGTTCTTC. Amino acid sequence: CASILGLANEQFF. The V call is TRBV6-1, the J call TRBJ2-1; D remains ambiguous. CDR1 and CDR2 (germline): MNHNS, SASEGT. CDR3 length equals 13 residues. Trimming removed 7 bases from V and 7 bases from J, with 14 bases in between.

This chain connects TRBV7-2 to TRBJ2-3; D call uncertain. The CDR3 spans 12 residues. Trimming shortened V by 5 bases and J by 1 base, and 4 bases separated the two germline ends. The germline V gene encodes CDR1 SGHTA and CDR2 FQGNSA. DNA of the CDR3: TGTGCCAGCAGCCTCCGCACAGATACGCAGTATTTT. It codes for CASSLRTDTQYF.